This T cell receptor beta chain appears in the sequencing data of a study of T-cell memory formation after mild COVID-19. Study-level findings and limits: The finding that pre-infection memory included some responding clones suggested that cross-reactive memory joined. Clones that contracted from day 15 to 85 had balanced CD4/CD8; later expanders were CD4+ biased.

TCR alpha and TCR beta cDNA libraries with sample barcodes and UMIs came from 5'RACE using constant-segment primers. TCRdb re-called the 5' RACE reads with MiXCR, one entry per CDR3 protein. The table includes 450,000 to 650,000 distinct CDR3 sequences, just over 20% detected once. Worth noting for this clonotype: The antigen remains undetermined.

V was shortened by 7 bases and J by 10 bases, with 17 bases between the two germline ends. The CDR3 spans 13 residues. The chain has TRBV12-3 or TRBV12-4 and TRBJ2-1, with no clear D. The sequence came from an adult woman who had mild COVID-19 (a few samples of this study predate the infection). Cell type and time point are not known. Sequencing was performed on PBMCs or a T cell subset sorted from them (not recorded which). In nucleotides, the CDR3 is TGTGCCAGCAATCCGACCCTGTCCCGCGAGCAGTTCTTC. Encoded protein: CASNPTLSREQFF.